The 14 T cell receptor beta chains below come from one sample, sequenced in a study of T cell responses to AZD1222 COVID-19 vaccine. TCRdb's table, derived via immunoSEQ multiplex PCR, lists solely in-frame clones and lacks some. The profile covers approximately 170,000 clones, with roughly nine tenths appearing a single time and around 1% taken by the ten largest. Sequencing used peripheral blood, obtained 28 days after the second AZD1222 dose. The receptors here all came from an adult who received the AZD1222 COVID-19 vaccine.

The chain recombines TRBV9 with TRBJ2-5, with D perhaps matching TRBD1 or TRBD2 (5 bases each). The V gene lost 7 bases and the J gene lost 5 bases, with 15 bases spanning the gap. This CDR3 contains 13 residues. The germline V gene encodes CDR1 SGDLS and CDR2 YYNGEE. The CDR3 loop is CASGRGDEETQYF. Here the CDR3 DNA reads TGTGCCAGCGGGAGAGGGGACGAGGAGACCCAGTACTTC.

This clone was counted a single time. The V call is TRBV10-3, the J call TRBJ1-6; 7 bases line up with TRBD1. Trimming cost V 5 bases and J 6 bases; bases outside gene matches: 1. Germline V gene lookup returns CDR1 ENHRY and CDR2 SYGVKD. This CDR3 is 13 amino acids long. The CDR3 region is CAISRGRNSPLHF. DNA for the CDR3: TGTGCCATCAGTAGGGGGCGTAATTCACCCCTCCACTTT.

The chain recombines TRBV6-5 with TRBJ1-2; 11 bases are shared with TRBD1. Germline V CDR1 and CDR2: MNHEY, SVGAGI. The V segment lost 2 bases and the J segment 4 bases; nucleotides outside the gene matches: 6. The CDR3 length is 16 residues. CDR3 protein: CASSYTRTGGGYGYTF. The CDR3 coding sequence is TGTGCCAGCAGTTACACCCGGACAGGGGGCGGCTATGGCTACACCTTC.

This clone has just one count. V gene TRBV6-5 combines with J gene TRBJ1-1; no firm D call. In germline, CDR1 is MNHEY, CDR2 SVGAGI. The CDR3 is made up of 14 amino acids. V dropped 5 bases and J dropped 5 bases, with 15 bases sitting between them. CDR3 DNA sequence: TGTGCCAGCAGTCCCTGGTGGGGAGAAACTGAAGCTTTCTTT. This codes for CASSPWWGETEAFF.

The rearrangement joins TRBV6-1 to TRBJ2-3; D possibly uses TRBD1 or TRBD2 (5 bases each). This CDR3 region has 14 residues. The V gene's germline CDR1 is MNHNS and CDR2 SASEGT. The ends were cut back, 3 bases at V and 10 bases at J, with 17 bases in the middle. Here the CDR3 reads CASSDVYGAEAQYF. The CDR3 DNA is TGTGCCAGCAGTGACGTGTACGGGGCTGAGGCGCAGTATTTT.

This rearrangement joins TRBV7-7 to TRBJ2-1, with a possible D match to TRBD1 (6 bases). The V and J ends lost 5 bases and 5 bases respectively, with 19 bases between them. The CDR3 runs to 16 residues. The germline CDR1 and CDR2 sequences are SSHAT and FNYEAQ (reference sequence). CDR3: CASSSGGPPTDNEQFF. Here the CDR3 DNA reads TGTGCCAGCAGCAGTGGGGGCCCGCCAACGGACAATGAGCAGTTCTTC.

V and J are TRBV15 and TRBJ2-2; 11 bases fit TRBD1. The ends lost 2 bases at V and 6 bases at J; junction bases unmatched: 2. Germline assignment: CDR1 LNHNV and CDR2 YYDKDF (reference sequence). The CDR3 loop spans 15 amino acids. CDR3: CATSRPGQGAGELFF. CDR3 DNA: TGTGCCACCAGCAGACCGGGACAGGGGGCCGGGGAGCTGTTTTTT.

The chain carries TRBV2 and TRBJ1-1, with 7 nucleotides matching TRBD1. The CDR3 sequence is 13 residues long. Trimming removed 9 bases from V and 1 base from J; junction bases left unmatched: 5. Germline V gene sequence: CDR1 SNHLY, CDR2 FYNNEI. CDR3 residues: CARRDRANTEAFF. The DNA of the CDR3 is TGTGCCAGACGAGACAGGGCGAACACTGAAGCTTTCTTT.

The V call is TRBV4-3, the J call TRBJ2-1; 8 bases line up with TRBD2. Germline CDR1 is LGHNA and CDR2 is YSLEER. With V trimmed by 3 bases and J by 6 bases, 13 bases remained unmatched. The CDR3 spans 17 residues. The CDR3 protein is CASSHPAGRGDVNEQFF. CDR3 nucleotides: TGCGCCAGCAGCCACCCCGCGGGGCGGGGGGATGTCAATGAGCAGTTCTTC.

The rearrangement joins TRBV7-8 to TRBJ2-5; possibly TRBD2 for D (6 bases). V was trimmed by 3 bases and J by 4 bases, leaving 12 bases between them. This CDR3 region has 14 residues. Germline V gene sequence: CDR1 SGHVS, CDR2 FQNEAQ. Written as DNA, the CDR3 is TGTGCCAGCAGCTTTGAAGGAGCGGGAGAGACCCAGTACTTC. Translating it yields CASSFEGAGETQYF.

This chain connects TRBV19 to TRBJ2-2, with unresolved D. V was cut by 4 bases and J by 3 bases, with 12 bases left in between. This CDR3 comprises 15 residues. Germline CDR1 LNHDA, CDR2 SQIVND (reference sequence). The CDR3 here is CASSSFTHYTGELFF. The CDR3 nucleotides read TGTGCCAGTAGTAGCTTCACTCATTACACCGGGGAGCTGTTTTTT.

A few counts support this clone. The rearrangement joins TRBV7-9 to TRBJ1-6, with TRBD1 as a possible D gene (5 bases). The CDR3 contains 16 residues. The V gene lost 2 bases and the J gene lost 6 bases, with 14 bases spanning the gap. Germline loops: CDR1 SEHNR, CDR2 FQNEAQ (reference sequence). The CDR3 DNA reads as TGTGCCAGCAGCTTAAGGGGTTCTGGGGGTAATTCACCCCTCCACTTT. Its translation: CASSLRGSGGNSPLHF.

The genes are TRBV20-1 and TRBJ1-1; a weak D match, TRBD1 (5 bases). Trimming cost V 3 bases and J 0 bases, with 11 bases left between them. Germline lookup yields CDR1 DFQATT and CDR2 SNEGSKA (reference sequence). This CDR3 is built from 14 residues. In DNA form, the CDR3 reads TGCAGTGCTAGTCGGGCAGGGATGAACACTGAAGCTTTCTTT. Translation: CSASRAGMNTEAFF.

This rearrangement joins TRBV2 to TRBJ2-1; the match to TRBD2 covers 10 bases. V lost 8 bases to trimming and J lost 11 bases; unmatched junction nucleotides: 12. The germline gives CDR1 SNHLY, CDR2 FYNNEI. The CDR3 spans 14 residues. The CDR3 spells CASERVAGGVKQFF. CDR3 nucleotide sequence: TGTGCCAGCGAGAGAGTAGCGGGGGGTGTTAAGCAGTTCTTC.